This TCR beta chain was observed in a study of cytomegalovirus exposure and HLA in healthy donors. There were likely unrecorded immune exposures, though donors were nominally healthy when sampled. The V segment lost 1 base and the J segment 5 bases; nucleotides outside the gene matches: 1. CDR3 length: 13 residues. The V gene's germline CDR1 is GTSNPN and CDR2 SVGIG (reference sequence). PCR primers comprised 60 Vbeta and 13 Jbeta primers. Using immunoSEQ multiplex PCR, the repertoire was profiled, and TCRdb retains in-frame clones only, with some absent. In the table there are fewer than 200,000 clones, about 77% of which are singletons.

This clonotype was sampled from a woman aged 40 to 50 in good health and CMV-seropositive. The sequencing input was PBMCs. The gene calls are TRBV30 and TRBJ1-2, with 10 bases that match TRBD1. This CDR3 is CAWSAGQGYGYTF. The CDR3 nucleotides read TGTGCCTGGAGTGCGGGACAGGGGTATGGCTACACCTTC. Full variable domain (missing parts from reference TRBV30 and TRBJ1-2): SQTIHQWPATLVQPVGSPLSLECTVEGTSNPNLYWYRQAAGRGLQLLFYSVGIGQISSEVPQNLSASRPQDRQFILSSKKLLLSDSGFYLCAWSAGQGYGYTFGSGTRLTVV.